The source of this T cell receptor beta chain is a study of T cell responses to AZD1222 COVID-19 vaccine. Findings of the study overall: Repertoire collection took place solely once the T cell response had peaked. Vaccine-related CD4 TCRs covered spike, predominating at 160-218 and 743-854. An increase in Spike-specific TCR breadth and depth was observed after two AZD1222 doses. Within unmutated variant regions lay the reported targets of nearly half of spike-specific TCRs.

Comment on this clone: What it recognizes is unknown.

Clones were sequenced by immunoSEQ multiplex PCR, and TCRdb holds only the in-frame ones, with some missing. The table lists 150,000 or so clones, around 95% of them singletons. The sequence derives from an adult in good health. The sample was peripheral blood, taken on day 0 of AZD1222 vaccination.

CDR3 residues: CAWSIQFGYTF. The DNA of the CDR3 is TGTGCCTGGAGTATACAATTTGGCTACACCTTC. The V and J genes are TRBV30 and TRBJ1-2; D remains unclear. The CDR3 runs to 11 residues. Germline V gene lookup returns CDR1 GTSNPN and CDR2 SVGIG (reference sequence). V dropped 2 bases and J dropped 7 bases, with 8 bases sitting between them.